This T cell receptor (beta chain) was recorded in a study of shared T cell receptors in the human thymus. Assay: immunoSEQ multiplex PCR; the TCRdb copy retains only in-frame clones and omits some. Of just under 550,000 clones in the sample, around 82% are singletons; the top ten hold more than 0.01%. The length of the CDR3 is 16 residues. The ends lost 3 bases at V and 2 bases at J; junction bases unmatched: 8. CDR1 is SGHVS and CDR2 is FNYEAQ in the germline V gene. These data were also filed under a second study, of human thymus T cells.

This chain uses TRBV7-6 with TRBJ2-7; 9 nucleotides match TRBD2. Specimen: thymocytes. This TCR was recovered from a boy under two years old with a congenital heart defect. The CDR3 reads CASSFLAGVRPYEQYF. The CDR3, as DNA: TGTGCCAGCAGCTTTTTAGCGGGAGTCCGGCCCTACGAGCAGTACTTC.